A selection of T cell receptor beta chains follows, all from one sample in a study of OX40 agonist ivuxolimab in advanced cancers. The table came from immunoSEQ multiplex PCR; TCRdb's copy has only in-frame clones and leaves some out. The data contain 55,000 to 75,000 clones, around 87% of them seen just once; the ten biggest clones take up approximately 1.4%. The material sequenced was CD4+ or CD8+ T cells sorted from blood, taken in a trial of the OX40 agonist ivuxolimab. These receptors all come from an adult with an advanced solid tumor such as melanoma, head and neck, liver or kidney cancer. CDR3s include the opening cysteine and the closing phenylalanine or tryptophan. D genes are given only for firm matches. Clone size is given for some rows only: seen once, a few or many times, or a class if the clone is expanded.

TRBV2	few	TRBJ1-1	TRBD1	TGTGCCAGCAGTCCACAGGGGACGAACACTGAAGCTTTCTTT	CASSPQGTNTEAFF
TRBV6-1	-	TRBJ1-1	TRBD1	TGTGCCAGCAGTGAAACAGGGGGGAACACTGAAGCTTTCTTT	CASSETGGNTEAFF
TRBV5-4	-	TRBJ1-4	TRBD1	TGTGCCAGCAGCTTGAGGACAGGAACTAATGAAAAACTGTTTTTT	CASSLRTGTNEKLFF
TRBV6-1	-	TRBJ2-3	-	TGTGCCAGCAGTGAGCAGGGACCCACAGATACGCAGTATTTT	CASSEQGPTDTQYF
TRBV29-1	-	TRBJ1-4	TRBD1	TGCAGCGCTGCTGACAGGGGGCAGAATGAAAAACTGTTTTTT	CSAADRGQNEKLFF
TRBV28	-	TRBJ2-2	TRBD1	TGTGCCAGCAGTTTATATGCAGGGGGCCTGACCGGGGAGCTGTTTTTT	CASSLYAGGLTGELFF
TRBV30	-	TRBJ1-2	-	TGTGCCTGGGCCAGGACGGAAGGCTACACCTTC	CAWARTEGYTF
TRBV5-1	-	TRBJ1-1	TRBD1	TGCGCCAGCAGCCCCACGGGACAGGGGGCGTTTGAAGCTTTCTTT	CASSPTGQGAFEAFF
TRBV30	-	TRBJ2-7	-	TGTGCCTGGAGAAGCCCCGGGCGCCCCTACGAGCAGTACTTC	CAWRSPGRPYEQYF
TRBV5-1	-	TRBJ1-3	-	TGCGCCAGCAGCCGCACGAGCTCTGGAAACACCATATATTTT	CASSRTSSGNTIYF
TRBV7-9	-	TRBJ2-7	-	TGTGCCAGCAGCCCAGGGTTAGGCTACGAGCAGTACTTC	CASSPGLGYEQYF
TRBV11-2	-	TRBJ1-2	-	TGTGCCAGCAGCTTAGAGGGGAGCGGTGGCTACACCTTC	CASSLEGSGGYTF
TRBV6-1	-	TRBJ1-1	TRBD1	TGTGCCAGCACTCGACAGGGGGCTACTGAAGCTTTCTTT	CASTRQGATEAFF
TRBV9	-	TRBJ2-1	-	TGTGCCAGCAGCGTAGATGGGGTGGGCCTCAATGAGCAGTTCTTC	CASSVDGVGLNEQFF
TRBV30	-	TRBJ2-2	-	TGTGCCCGGGGCCGGGACTTATACACCGGGGAGCTGTTTTTT	CARGRDLYTGELFF
TRBV5-6	-	TRBJ2-7	-	TGTGCCAGCAGCCTAGGGGAAGGGCGCGAGCAGTACTTC	CASSLGEGREQYF
TRBV28	-	TRBJ1-5	-	TGTGCCAGCAGTGGGGGGACAATTCGCAATCAGCCCCAGCATTTT	CASSGGTIRNQPQHF
TRBV30	-	TRBJ1-1	-	TGTGCCTGGAGTGTGAGGGGGGGTAAGAACACTGAAGCTTTCTTT	CAWSVRGGKNTEAFF
TRBV19	-	TRBJ2-1	-	TGTGCCAGTAGTATAGATAGCGGAGCTTACAATGAGCAGTTCTTC	CASSIDSGAYNEQFF
TRBV5-4	-	TRBJ1-2	-	TGTGCCAGCAGCCTAAGACAAACCTATGGCTACACCTTC	CASSLRQTYGYTF
TRBV18	-	TRBJ2-1	TRBD2	TGTGCCAGCTCACCATCAACTAGCGGGGGCTACGATGAGCAGTTCTTC	CASSPSTSGGYDEQFF
TRBV30	-	TRBJ1-4	-	TGTGCCTGGAGTGTACCTGAAAAACTGTTTTTT	CAWSVPEKLFF
TRBV5-1	-	TRBJ2-7	TRBD2	TGCGCCAGCAGCTCTAGACTAGCGGAGGAGCAGTACTTC	CASSSRLAEEQYF
TRBV5-1	-	TRBJ2-1	-	TGCGCCAGCAGCGCGAGTGGGACTCGGTTGTCCTACAATGAGCAGTTCTTC	CASSASGTRLSYNEQFF
TRBV5-5	-	TRBJ2-7	-	TGTGCCAGCAGCTCTCGGAGGGAGCAGTACTTC	CASSSRREQYF
TRBV6-5	-	TRBJ2-1	-	TGTGCCAGCAGTTACGACGGCCCCAGACACAATGAGCAGTTCTTC	CASSYDGPRHNEQFF
TRBV7-2	-	TRBJ1-2	-	TGTGCCAGCAGCTCGCACTATGGCTACACCTTC	CASSSHYGYTF